This T cell receptor beta chain was obtained from a study of neurological immune-mediated disorders. Synthesis of cDNA was carried out by template-switch 5'RACE. The reaction used 10-nucleotide random UMIs. TCRdb fed the 5' RACE reads into MiXCR, producing one record per CDR3 protein. The sample shows 110,000 or so distinct CDR3 sequences, roughly 3.4% of them seen only once. In germline, CDR1 is SGHTA, CDR2 FQGNSA. V lost 5 bases to trimming and J lost 6 bases; unmatched junction nucleotides: 7. This CDR3 contains 15 residues. This clonotype appeared many times. Its matching antigen is unknown. Study-level points and caveats: Phylogenetic grouping assigned the repertoires of 18 of 34 multiple sclerosis patients to one related-CDR3 cluster, which constitutes a possible signature.

The sample taken for sequencing was PBMCs. This clonotype was sampled from a woman in her 30s with multiple sclerosis. The rearrangement links TRBV7-2 to TRBJ1-5, with TRBD1 identical over 10 bases. As DNA, the CDR3 is TGTGCCAGCAGCCTAGACAGGGGGCCGGTTCAGCCCCAGCATTTT. This encodes CASSLDRGPVQPQHF.